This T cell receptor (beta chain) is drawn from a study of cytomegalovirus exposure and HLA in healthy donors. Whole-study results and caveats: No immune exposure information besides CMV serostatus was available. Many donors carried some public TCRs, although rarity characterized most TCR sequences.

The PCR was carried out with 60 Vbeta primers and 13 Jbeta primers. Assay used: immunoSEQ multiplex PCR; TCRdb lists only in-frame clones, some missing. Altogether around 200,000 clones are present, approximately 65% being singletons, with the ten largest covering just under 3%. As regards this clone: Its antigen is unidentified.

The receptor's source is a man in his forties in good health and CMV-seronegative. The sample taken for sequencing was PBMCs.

CDR3 loop: CASSLARVGGGYTF. For the CDR3, the DNA is TGTGCCAGCAGCTTAGCCCGCGTCGGAGGTGGCTACACCTTC. J is TRBJ1-2 and V is TRBV11-2, with no clear D. V shed 1 base and J shed 7 bases, with 13 bases lying between them. Germline V gene sequence: CDR1 SGHAT, CDR2 FQNNGV. The CDR3 has 14 amino acids. The complete variable domain, with remaining parts taken from reference TRBV11-2 and TRBJ1-2, reads EAGVAQSPRYKIIEKRQSVAFWCNPISGHATLYWYQQILGQGPKLLIQFQNNGVVDDSQLPKDRFSAERLKGVDSTLKIQPAKLEDSAVYLCASSLARVGGGYTFGSGTRLTVV.